This TCR beta chain was identified during a study of vaccination and CD4 T cells after COVID-19. This clonotype was seen a handful of times. Its antigen is still unknown. Treatment described: approximately 9-day PBMC culture with coronavirus spike peptide pools or control peptides (ViraFEST assay). Isolation of CD4+ T cells by negative selection took place after nine to eleven days of culture. The CDR3 covers 14 residues. V dropped 5 bases and J dropped 3; count of bases not matched to a gene: 4. Germline V gene sequence: CDR1 MNHNS, CDR2 SASEGT. Scientists ran DNA taken from cultured CD4+ T cells through the Oncomine TCR Beta short-read assay for sequencing. TCRdb reprocessed the PCR reads via MiXCR and lists one record per CDR3 protein. The table records 13,000 or so distinct CDR3 sequences, 52% of them present only once.

The sequencing input was CD4+ T cells from blood, cultured in vitro. This sequence originates from a human donor who had recovered from COVID-19. This rearrangement joins TRBV6-1 to TRBJ1-5, with 7 positions matching TRBD1. This CDR3 is CASSTDRVNQPQHF. The CDR3 DNA reads as TGTGCCAGCAGTACCGACAGGGTCAATCAGCCCCAGCATTTT.